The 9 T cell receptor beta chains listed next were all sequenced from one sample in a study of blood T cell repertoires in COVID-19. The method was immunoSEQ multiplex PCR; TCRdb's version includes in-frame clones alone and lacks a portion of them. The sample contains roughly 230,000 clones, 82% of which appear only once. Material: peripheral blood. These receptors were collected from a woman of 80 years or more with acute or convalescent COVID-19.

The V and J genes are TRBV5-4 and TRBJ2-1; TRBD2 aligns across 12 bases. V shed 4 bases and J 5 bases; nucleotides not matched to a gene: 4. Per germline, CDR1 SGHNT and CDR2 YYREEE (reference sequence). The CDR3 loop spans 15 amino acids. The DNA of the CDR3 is TGTGCCAGCAGCCACCTAGCGGGGGGGGACAATGAGCAGTTCTTC. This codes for CASSHLAGGDNEQFF.

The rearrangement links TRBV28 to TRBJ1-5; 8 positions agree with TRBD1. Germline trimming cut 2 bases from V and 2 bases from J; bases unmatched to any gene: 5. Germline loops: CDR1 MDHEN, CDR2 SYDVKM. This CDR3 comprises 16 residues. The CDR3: CASSLLGTGRNQPQHF. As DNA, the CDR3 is TGTGCCAGCAGTTTACTTGGGACAGGCCGCAATCAGCCCCAGCATTTT.

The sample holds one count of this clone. The CDR3 spells CASSLTLVDTQYF. CDR3 DNA: TGTGCCAGCAGTCTTACTCTGGTGGATACGCAGTATTTT. The chain is built from TRBV6-5 and TRBJ2-3, with D uncertain. V gave up 5 bases and J gave up 6 bases, with 12 bases separating them. The CDR3 sequence is 13 residues long. From germline, CDR1 is MNHEY and CDR2 SVGAGI.

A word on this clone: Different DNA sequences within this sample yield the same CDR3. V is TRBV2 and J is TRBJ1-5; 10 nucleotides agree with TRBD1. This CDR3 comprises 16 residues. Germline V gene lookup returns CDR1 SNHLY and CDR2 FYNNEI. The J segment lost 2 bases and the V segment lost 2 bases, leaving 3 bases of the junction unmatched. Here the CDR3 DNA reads TGTGCCAGCAGTGAAATCGGACAGGGGGGCAATCAGCCCCAGCATTTT. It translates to CASSEIGQGGNQPQHF.

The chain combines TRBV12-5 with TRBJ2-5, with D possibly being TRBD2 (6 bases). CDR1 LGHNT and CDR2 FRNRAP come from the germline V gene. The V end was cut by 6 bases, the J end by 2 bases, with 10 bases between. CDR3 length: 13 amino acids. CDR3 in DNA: TGTGCTAGTGGCCGGGACTTACAAGAGACCCAGTACTTC. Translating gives CASGRDLQETQYF.

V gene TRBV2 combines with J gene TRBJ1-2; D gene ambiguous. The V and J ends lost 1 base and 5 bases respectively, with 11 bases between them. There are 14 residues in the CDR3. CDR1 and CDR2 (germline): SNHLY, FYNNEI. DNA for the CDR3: TGTGCCAGCAGTGAAGAAAGAGTTTCTTATGGCTACACCTTC. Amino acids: CASSEERVSYGYTF.

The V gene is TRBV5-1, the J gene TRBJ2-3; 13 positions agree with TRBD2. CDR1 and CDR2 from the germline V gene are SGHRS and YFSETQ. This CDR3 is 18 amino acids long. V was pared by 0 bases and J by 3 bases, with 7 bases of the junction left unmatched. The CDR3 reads CASSLAHVGLAGTDTQYF. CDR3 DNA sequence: TGCGCCAGCAGCTTGGCCCACGTGGGACTAGCGGGGACAGATACGCAGTATTTT.

The CDR3 loop reads CASRQGGYNEQFF. DNA of the CDR3: TGTGCCAGTAGACAGGGCGGTTACAATGAGCAGTTCTTC. The rearrangement joins TRBV11-3 to TRBJ2-1, with 7 nucleotides matching TRBD1. This CDR3 spans 13 amino acids. In germline, CDR1 is SGHNT, CDR2 YENEEA. The J segment lost 4 bases and the V segment lost 9 bases, leaving 6 bases of the junction unmatched. Complete variable domain (other parts from reference TRBV11-3 and TRBJ2-1): EAGVVQSPRYKIIEKKQPVAFWCNPISGHNTLYWYLQNLGQGPELLIRYENEEAVDDSQLPKDRFSAERLKGVDSTLKIQPAELGDSAVYLCASRQGGYNEQFFGPGTRLTVL.

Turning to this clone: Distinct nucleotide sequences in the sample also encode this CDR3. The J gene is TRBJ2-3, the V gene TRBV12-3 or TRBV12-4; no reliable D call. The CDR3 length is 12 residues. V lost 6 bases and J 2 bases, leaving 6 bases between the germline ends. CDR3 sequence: CASSSYTDTQYF. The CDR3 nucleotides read TGTGCCAGCAGCTCGTACACAGATACGCAGTATTTT.